This T cell receptor beta chain appears in the sequencing data of a study of T cell responses to AZD1222 COVID-19 vaccine. Findings of the study overall: Possibly, clonal diversity was underestimated; donors were largely white British and included more females.

Doses given second, at about 4 or about 12 weeks, were pooled. The sample holds one count of this clone. The antigen is undetermined. CDR3 length equals 12 residues. The germline V gene has CDR1 MDHEN and CDR2 SYDVKM. Trimming stripped 4 bases from V and 7 bases from J, with 10 bases between. Assay used: immunoSEQ multiplex PCR; TCRdb lists only in-frame clones, some missing. The sample lists more than 90,000 clones; about 90% were seen once. The sequence was collected from an adult who received the AZD1222 COVID-19 vaccine. The V call is TRBV28, the J call TRBJ1-2, with D perhaps matching TRBD1 (5 bases). The material was peripheral blood, obtained 28 days after the second AZD1222 dose. The CDR3 reads CASSSGSLGYTF. CDR3 DNA sequence: TGTGCCAGCAGTTCAGGGAGTCTTGGCTACACCTTC.